The 2 T cell receptor beta chains given below trace back to one sample, sequenced in a study of cytomegalovirus exposure and HLA in healthy donors. The PCR employed 60 Vbeta primers together with 13 Jbeta primers. Some clones are missing from TCRdb's copy, which holds only in-frame ones; the method was immunoSEQ multiplex PCR. The sample records 120,000 or so clones, under 80% being singletons. Sequenced input: PBMCs. These receptors came from a woman aged 50 to 65 in good health and CMV-seropositive.

This chain connects TRBV28 to TRBJ1-2, with a tentative D call TRBD1 (5 bases). Germline V gives CDR1 MDHEN, CDR2 SYDVKM. The V end was cut by 2 bases, the J end by 0 bases, with 10 bases between. The CDR3 spans 15 residues. The CDR3 nucleotides read TGTGCCAGCAGTTTAGACGGGGGAGCTAACTATGGCTACACCTTC. Translated: CASSLDGGANYGYTF.

V and J are TRBV5-1 and TRBJ2-7; D perhaps matches TRBD2 (5 bases). Per the germline V gene, CDR1 is SGHRS and CDR2 is YFSETQ. The CDR3 is made up of 15 amino acids. V was pared by 4 bases and J by 2 bases, with 16 bases between. CDR3 bases: TGCGCCAGCAGCCCAGGACTCAAGCTCCCCTACGAGCAGTACTTC. Translated: CASSPGLKLPYEQYF.